Below, 12 T cell receptor beta chains from the same sample are listed, as sequenced in a study of cytomegalovirus exposure and HLA in healthy donors. Amplification used 60 Vbeta primers and 13 Jbeta primers. Assay used: immunoSEQ multiplex PCR; TCRdb lists only in-frame clones, some missing. The repertoire has 200,000 to 250,000 clones, roughly 85% of them found once; the top ten carry about 0.25%. Sequences were obtained from PBMCs. The source is a girl between 2 and 10 years old in good health and CMV-seronegative.

This clone was counted between two and nine times. The chain has TRBV5-1 and TRBJ2-7; possibly TRBD2 for D (6 bases). The V end lost 6 bases, the J end lost 7 bases, and 17 bases lay between the germline ends. The CDR3 consists of 13 residues. CDR1 and CDR2 from the germline V gene are SGHRS and YFSETQ. Here the CDR3 reads CASKAGELLEQYF. For the CDR3, the DNA is TGCGCCAGCAAAGCGGGTGAACTCTTGGAGCAGTACTTC.

This chain uses TRBV6-1 with TRBJ1-1; 9 bases are a match to TRBD1. J was trimmed by 5 bases and V by 4 bases; bases with no gene match: 20. This CDR3 has 19 residues. Germline CDR1 MNHNS, CDR2 SASEGT. In DNA, the CDR3 is TGTGCCAGCAGTGGCAGTGGGACAGGGAGGAGCTCGTCGGCGACTGAAGCTTTCTTT. Protein product: CASSGSGTGRSSSATEAFF.

This chain uses TRBV7-9 with TRBJ2-2; D possibly corresponds to TRBD2 (6 bases). V shed 6 bases and J shed 0 bases, with 14 bases lying between them. Germline V lookup: CDR1 SEHNR, CDR2 FQNEAQ (reference sequence). CDR3 length: 16 amino acids. CDR3 protein: CASRRDGRANTGELFF. DNA for the CDR3: TGTGCCAGCAGGCGGGATGGGCGGGCGAACACCGGGGAGCTGTTTTTT.

On this clone itself: Different DNA sequences within this sample yield the same CDR3. The V and J genes are TRBV6-1 and TRBJ2-5, with D tentatively TRBD2 (7 bases). With 1 base removed from V and 5 bases from J, the gap between germline ends came to 11 bases. This CDR3 is 14 amino acids long. Germline CDR1 reads MNHNS; CDR2 reads SASEGT. The CDR3 region is CASSEGRGRETQYF. The CDR3 bases are TGTGCCAGCAGTGAAGGGCGGGGGCGGGAGACCCAGTACTTC.

The chain links TRBV6-5 to TRBJ2-3; 8 positions agree with TRBD2. Trimming took 8 bases from V and 1 from J; bases not matched to a gene: 5. The CDR3 covers 14 residues. From germline, CDR1 is MNHEY and CDR2 SVGAGI. The CDR3 protein is CASLAGGGTDTQYF. The CDR3, as DNA: TGTGCCAGCCTGGCGGGAGGCGGCACAGATACGCAGTATTTT.

This clone showed up just once. The rearrangement links TRBV13 to TRBJ2-3, with TRBD2 matching 12 bases. V gave up 4 bases and J gave up 6 bases; unmatched junction bases: 8. CDR1 is PRHDT, CDR2 FYEKMQ, per germline (reference sequence). The CDR3 sequence is 16 residues long. In nucleotides, the CDR3 is TGTGCCAGCAGCTCGAGGACTAGCGGGAATACGGATACGCAGTATTTT. It is translated as CASSSRTSGNTDTQYF.

The V gene is TRBV6-1, the J gene TRBJ1-2; D is perhaps TRBD1 (6 bases). CDR1 and CDR2 from the germline V gene are MNHNS and SASEGT. This CDR3 is built from 14 residues. Trimming stripped 4 bases from V and 3 bases from J, with 12 bases between. This CDR3 reads CASSVAGGDYGYTF. The DNA for the CDR3 is TGTGCCAGCAGTGTTGCGGGGGGCGACTATGGCTACACCTTC.

The CDR3 DNA follows: TGTGCCAGCAGCTTAAGCGGGGCGAACACTGAAGCTTTCTTT. Residues: CASSLSGANTEAFF. This chain links TRBV7-3 with TRBJ1-1, with D maybe TRBD1 (5 bases). The CDR3 covers 14 residues. Germline V gene lookup returns CDR1 SGHTA and CDR2 FQGTGA. V lost 1 base, J lost 1 base, and 7 bases lay in between.

This sequence joins TRBV21-1 and TRBJ2-7; the table's D call, TRBD1, was not checked against the DNA. TRBV21-1 is a pseudogene segment. This CDR3 contains 15 residues. The CDR3 sequence: CASSTLRQENYEQYF. In nucleotides, the CDR3 is TGTGCCAGCAGCACTTTACGACAGGAAAACTACGAGCAGTACTTC.

The V gene is TRBV4-1, the J gene TRBJ1-1; TRBD1 matches at 10 bases. The ends lost 4 bases at V and 5 bases at J; junction bases unmatched: 7. The CDR3 extends over 15 amino acids. Germline-derived CDR1 and CDR2 are MGHRA and YSYEKL. CDR3 nucleotide sequence: TGCGCCAGCAGCCTCTTGGGACAGGGGAGGACTGAAGCTTTCTTT. This codes for CASSLLGQGRTEAFF.

V usage is TRBV5-1 and J usage is TRBJ2-1; 9 positions match TRBD1. Germline CDR1 reads SGHRS; CDR2 reads YFSETQ. The CDR3 extends over 14 amino acids. J gave up 5 bases and V 2 bases, and 2 bases lay outside the gene matches. CDR3 DNA sequence: TGCGCCAGCAGCTTACGGGACAGGGACAATGAGCAGTTCTTC. Its translation: CASSLRDRDNEQFF. Looking up the rest from reference TRBV5-1 and TRBJ2-1 gives the full variable domain: KAGVTQTPRYLIKTRGQQVTLSCSPISGHRSVSWYQQTPGQGLQFLFEYFSETQRNKGNFPGRFSGRQFSNSRSEMNVSTLELGDSALYLCASSLRDRDNEQFFGPGTRLTVL.

This chain joins TRBV5-1 and TRBJ1-5; D gene ambiguous. The germline V gene encodes CDR1 SGHRS and CDR2 YFSETQ. V was clipped by 0 bases and J by 6 bases, with 13 bases between them. This CDR3 is 15 amino acids long. The CDR3 reads CASSLEAGGIQPQHF. The CDR3 nucleotides read TGCGCCAGCAGCTTGGAGGCAGGTGGTATTCAGCCCCAGCATTTT.